One T cell receptor beta chain is described in this entry. This specimen comes from a study of cytomegalovirus exposure and HLA in healthy donors. Trimming took 3 bases from V and 1 from J; bases not matched to a gene: 4. CDR1 SGHTA and CDR2 FQGNSA come from the germline V gene. This CDR3 contains 15 residues. Clones were sequenced by immunoSEQ multiplex PCR, and TCRdb holds only the in-frame ones, with some missing. The sample consists of a few hundred thousand clones, roughly 85% of them appearing once. Specimen: PBMCs. This receptor was identified in a woman aged 18-29 years in good health and CMV-seronegative. This chain connects TRBV7-2 to TRBJ2-7; 9 positions agree with TRBD2. The CDR3 spells CASSFSGSGSYEQYF. The CDR3 nucleotides are TGTGCCAGCAGCTTTAGCGGGAGTGGGTCCTACGAGCAGTACTTC.